This TCR beta chain was captured in a study of shared clonotypes between healthy human individuals. Overall study findings and caveats: Rarefaction revealed incomplete sorted-subset sequencing despite large depth. Naive CD4 clonotypes were shared across a few donors at about 5%. An effect of sequencing depth on clonotype sharing among donors was expected.

CDR3 length: 14 amino acids. V dropped 5 bases and J dropped 1 base, with 9 bases sitting between them. Germline V gene lookup returns CDR1 SGHAT and CDR2 FQNNGV. The count of this clone is one. Its antigen is unidentified. Each replicate PCR on the sorted subsets used about 0.2 ug DNA (around 30,000 T cell genomes). The method was immunoSEQ multiplex PCR; TCRdb's version includes in-frame clones alone and lacks a portion of them. The data show over 1.5 million clones, approximately 98% seen once. This rearrangement joins TRBV11-2 to TRBJ1-5; possibly TRBD1 for D (5 bases). Sequenced sample: naive CD4+ T cells sorted from blood. This sample's subset: CD45RA+ positively selected. The TCR was taken from a man aged 25 to 45 in good health. The CDR3 sequence is CASSPTASNQPQHF. CDR3 in DNA: TGTGCCAGCAGCCCGACAGCAAGCAATCAGCCCCAGCATTTT.